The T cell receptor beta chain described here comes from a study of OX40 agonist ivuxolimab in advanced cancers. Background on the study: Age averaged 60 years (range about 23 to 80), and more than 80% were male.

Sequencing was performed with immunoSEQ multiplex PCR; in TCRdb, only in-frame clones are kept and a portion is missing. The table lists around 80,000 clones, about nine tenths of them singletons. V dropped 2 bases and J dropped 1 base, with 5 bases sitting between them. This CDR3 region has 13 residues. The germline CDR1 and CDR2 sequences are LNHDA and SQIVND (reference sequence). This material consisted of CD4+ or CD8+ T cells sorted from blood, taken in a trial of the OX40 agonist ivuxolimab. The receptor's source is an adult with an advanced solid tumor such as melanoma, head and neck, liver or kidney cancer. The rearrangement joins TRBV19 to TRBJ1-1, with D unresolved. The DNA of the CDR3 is TGTGCCAGTAGTATAAACAGGAACACTGAAGCTTTCTTT. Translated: CASSINRNTEAFF.